This paragraph reports one T cell receptor beta chain. This entry is derived from a study of shared clonotypes between healthy human individuals. Overall study context: CD8 memory received one plate per donor, CD8 naive two, CD4 memory three and CD4 naive three.

Produced via immunoSEQ multiplex PCR; TCRdb's table is partial and in-frame only. The sample carries about 1.1 million clones, about 80% recorded once. From germline, CDR1 is LNHDA and CDR2 SQIVND (reference sequence). Trimming removed 7 bases from V and 6 bases from J, with 18 bases in between. There are 14 residues in the CDR3. Sequencing was carried out using memory CD4+ T cells from PBMCs. Indicated subset: CD45RA-negative fraction. The clonotype originates from a man aged 18 to 29 in good health. Some clones in this sample may be carry-over from other donors' samples. The chain carries TRBV19 and TRBJ1-2; D call uncertain. CDR3 in DNA: TGTGCCAGTACCCCGAATCTTCCGTCTCATGGCTACACCTTC. It encodes CASTPNLPSHGYTF.